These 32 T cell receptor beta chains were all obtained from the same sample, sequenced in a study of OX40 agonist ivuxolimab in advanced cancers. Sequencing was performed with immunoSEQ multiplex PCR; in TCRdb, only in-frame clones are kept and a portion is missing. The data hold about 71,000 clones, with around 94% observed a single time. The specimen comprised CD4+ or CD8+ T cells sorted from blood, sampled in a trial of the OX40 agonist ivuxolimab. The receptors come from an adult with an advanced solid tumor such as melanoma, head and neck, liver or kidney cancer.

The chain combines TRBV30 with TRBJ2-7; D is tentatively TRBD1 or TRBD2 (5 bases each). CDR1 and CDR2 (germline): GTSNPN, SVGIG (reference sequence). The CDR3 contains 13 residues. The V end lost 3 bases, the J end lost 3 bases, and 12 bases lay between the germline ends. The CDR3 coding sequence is TGTGCCTGGAGAGAACAGGACTTCTACGAGCAGTACTTC. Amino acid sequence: CAWREQDFYEQYF.

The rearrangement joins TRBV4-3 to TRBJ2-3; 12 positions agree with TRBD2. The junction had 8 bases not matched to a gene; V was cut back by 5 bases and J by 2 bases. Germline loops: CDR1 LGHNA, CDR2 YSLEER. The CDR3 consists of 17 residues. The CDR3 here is CASSEFTSGGPTDTQYF. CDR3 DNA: TGCGCCAGCAGCGAGTTCACTAGCGGGGGGCCCACAGATACGCAGTATTTT.

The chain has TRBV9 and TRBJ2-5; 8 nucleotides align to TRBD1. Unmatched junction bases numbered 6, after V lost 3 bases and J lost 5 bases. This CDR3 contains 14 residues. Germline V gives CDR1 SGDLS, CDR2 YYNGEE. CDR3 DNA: TGTGCCAGCAGCGGCCCCAGGGGGCGGGAGACCCAGTACTTC. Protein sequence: CASSGPRGRETQYF.

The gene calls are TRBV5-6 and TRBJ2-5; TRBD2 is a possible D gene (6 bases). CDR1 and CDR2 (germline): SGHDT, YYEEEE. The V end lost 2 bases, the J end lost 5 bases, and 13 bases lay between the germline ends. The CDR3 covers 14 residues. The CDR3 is CASSFREVWETQYF. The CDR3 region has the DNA TGTGCCAGCAGCTTCAGGGAGGTGTGGGAGACCCAGTACTTC.

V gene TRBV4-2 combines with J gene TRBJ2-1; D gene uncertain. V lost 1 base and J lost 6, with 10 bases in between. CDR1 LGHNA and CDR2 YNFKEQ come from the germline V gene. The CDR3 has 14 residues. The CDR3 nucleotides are TGTGCCAGCAGCCAAGCCGGCCTCCCCAATGAGCAGTTCTTC. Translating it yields CASSQAGLPNEQFF.

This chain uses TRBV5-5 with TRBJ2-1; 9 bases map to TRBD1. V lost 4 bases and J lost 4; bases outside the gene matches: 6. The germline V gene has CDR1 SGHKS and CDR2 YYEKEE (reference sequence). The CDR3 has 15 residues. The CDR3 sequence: CASSPPTGGYNEQFF. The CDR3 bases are TGTGCCAGCAGCCCACCGACAGGGGGGTACAATGAGCAGTTCTTC. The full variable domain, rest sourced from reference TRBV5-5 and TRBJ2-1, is DAGVTQSPTHLIKTRGQQVTLRCSPISGHKSVSWYQQVLGQGPQFIFQYYEKEERGRGNFPDRFSARQFPNYSSELNVNALLLGDSALYLCASSPPTGGYNEQFFGPGTRLTVL.

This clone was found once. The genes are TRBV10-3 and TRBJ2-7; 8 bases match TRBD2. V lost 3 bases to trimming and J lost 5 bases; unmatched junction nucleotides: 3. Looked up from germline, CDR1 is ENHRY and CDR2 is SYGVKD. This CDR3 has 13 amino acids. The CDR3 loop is CAISELAGNEQYF. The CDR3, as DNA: TGTGCCATCAGTGAATTAGCGGGGAACGAGCAGTACTTC.

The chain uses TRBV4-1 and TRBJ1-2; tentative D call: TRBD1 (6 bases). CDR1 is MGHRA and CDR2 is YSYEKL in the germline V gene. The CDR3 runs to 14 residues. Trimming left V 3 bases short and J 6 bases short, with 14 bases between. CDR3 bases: TGCGCCAGCAGCCACGGGGCGGGGGCAGATGGCTACACCTTC. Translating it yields CASSHGAGADGYTF.

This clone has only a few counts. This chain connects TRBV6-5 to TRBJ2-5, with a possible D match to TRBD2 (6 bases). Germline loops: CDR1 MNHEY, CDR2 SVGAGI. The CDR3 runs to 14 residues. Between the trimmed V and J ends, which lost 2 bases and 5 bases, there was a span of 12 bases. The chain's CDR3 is CASSYGGAGETQYF. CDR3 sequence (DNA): TGTGCCAGCAGTTACGGCGGGGCGGGGGAGACCCAGTACTTC.

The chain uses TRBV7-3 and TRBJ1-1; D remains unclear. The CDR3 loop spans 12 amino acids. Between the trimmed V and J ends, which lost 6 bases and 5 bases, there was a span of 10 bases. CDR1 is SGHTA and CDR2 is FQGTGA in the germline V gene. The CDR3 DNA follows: TGTGCCAGCAGTTTTGGTGCGACTGAAGCTTTCTTT. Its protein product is CASSFGATEAFF.

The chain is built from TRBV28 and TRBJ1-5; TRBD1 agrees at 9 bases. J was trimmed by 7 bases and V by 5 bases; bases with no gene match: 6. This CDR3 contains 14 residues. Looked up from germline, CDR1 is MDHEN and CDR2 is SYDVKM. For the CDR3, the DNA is TGTGCCAGCAGTCCGCGACAGGGGGAGCAGCCCCAGCATTTT. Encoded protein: CASSPRQGEQPQHF.

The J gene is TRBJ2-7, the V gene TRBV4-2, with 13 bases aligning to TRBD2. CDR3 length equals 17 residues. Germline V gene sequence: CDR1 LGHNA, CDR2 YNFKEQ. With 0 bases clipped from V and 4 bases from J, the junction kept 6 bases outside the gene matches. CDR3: CASSQEWTSGSGYEQYF. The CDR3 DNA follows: TGTGCCAGCAGCCAAGAGTGGACTAGCGGGAGTGGGTACGAGCAGTACTTC.

The CDR3 nucleotides read TGTGCCAGCAGCATGACAGGGGGCGGCTGGAAGGACTATGGCTACACCTTC. Protein product: CASSMTGGGWKDYGYTF. The chain uses TRBV25-1 and TRBJ1-2, with 10 bases matching TRBD1. The V segment lost 6 bases and the J segment 3 bases; nucleotides outside the gene matches: 13. The CDR3 contains 17 residues. The germline CDR1 and CDR2 sequences are MGHDK and SYGVNS.

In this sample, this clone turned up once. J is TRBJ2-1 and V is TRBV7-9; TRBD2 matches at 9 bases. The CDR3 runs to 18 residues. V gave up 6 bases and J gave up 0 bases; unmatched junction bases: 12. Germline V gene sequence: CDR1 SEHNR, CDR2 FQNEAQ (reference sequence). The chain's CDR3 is CASRWGASGIHSYNEQFF. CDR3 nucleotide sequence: TGTGCCAGCAGATGGGGGGCTAGCGGGATCCACTCCTACAATGAGCAGTTCTTC. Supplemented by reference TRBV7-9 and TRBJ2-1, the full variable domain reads DTGVSQNPRHKITKRGQNVTFRCDPISEHNRLYWYRQTLGQGPEFLTYFQNEAQLEKSRLLSDRFSAERPKGSFSTLEIQRTEQGDSAMYLCASRWGASGIHSYNEQFFGPGTRLTVL.

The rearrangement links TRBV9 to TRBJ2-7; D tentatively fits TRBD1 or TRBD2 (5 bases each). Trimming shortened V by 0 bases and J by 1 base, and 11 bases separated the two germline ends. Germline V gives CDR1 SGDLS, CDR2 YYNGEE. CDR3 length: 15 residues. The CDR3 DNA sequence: TGTGCCAGCAGCGTAGTCGGGGCACCTTCCTACGAGCAGTACTTC. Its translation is CASSVVGAPSYEQYF.

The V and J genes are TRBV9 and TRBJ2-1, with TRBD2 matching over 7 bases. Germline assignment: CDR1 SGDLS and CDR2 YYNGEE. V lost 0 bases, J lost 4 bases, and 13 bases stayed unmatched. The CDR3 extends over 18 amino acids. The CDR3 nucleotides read TGTGCCAGCAGCGTAGAACGAGGGAGGGATTCGAGTTACAATGAGCAGTTCTTC. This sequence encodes CASSVERGRDSSYNEQFF.

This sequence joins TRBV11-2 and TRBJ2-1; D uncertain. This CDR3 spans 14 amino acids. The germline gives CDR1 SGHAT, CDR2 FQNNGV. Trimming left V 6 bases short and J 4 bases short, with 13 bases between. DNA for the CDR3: TGTGCCAGCAGGGACCAATTCCTATACAATGAGCAGTTCTTC. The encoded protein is CASRDQFLYNEQFF.

The CDR3 DNA reads as TGCGCCAGCAGCTTGGTCGGCCCCCTCCAAGAGACCCAGTACTTC. Protein product: CASSLVGPLQETQYF. V gene TRBV5-1 combines with J gene TRBJ2-5; D is unresolved. CDR1 and CDR2 from the germline V gene are SGHRS and YFSETQ. The CDR3 has 15 residues. Trimming left V 0 bases short and J 1 base short, with 10 bases between.

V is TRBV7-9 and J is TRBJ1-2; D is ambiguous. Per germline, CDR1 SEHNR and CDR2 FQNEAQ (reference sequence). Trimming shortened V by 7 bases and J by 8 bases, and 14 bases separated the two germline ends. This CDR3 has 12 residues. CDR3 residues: CASTFGSGGYTF. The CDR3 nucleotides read TGTGCCAGCACGTTCGGTTCTGGAGGCTACACCTTC.

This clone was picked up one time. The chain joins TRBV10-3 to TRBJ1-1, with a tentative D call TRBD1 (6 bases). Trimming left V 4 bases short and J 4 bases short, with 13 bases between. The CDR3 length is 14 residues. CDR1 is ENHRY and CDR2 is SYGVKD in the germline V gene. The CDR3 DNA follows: TGTGCCATCAGTGTGGACAGCGGGAGCACTGAAGCTTTCTTT. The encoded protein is CAISVDSGSTEAFF.

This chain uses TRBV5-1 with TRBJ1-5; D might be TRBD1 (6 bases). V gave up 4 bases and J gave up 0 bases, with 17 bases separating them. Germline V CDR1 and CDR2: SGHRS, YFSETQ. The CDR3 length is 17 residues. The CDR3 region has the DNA TGCGCCAGCAGCCCTCGCGGACAGCCCCCTAGCAATCAGCCCCAGCATTTT. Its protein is CASSPRGQPPSNQPQHF.

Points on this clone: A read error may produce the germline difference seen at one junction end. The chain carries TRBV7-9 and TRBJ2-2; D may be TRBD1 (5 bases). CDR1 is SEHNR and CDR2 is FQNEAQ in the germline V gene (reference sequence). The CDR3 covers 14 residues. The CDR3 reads CASSRGRNPGELFF. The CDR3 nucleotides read TGTGCCAGCAGCAGGGGCCGGAACCCCGGGGAGCTGTTTTTT.

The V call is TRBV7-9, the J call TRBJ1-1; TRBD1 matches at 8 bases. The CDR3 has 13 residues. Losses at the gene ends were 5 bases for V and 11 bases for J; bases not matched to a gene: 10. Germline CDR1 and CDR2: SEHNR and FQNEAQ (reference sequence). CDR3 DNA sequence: TGTGCCAGCAGCCAACCCAGGGGGCAAGACGCTTTCTTT. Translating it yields CASSQPRGQDAFF.

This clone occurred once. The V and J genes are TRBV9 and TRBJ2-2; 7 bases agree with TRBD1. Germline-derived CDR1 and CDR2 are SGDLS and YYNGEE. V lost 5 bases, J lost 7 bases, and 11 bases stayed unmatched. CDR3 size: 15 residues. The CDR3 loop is CASRGRDRAVGELFF. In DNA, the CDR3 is TGTGCCAGCAGGGGCCGAGACAGGGCTGTCGGGGAGCTGTTTTTT.

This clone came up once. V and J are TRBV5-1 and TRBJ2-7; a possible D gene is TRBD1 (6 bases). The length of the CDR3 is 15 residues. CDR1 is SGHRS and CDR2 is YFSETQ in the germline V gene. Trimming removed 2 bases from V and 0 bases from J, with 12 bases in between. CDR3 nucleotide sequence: TGCGCCAGCAGCTTCAACAGGGCTAGCTCCTACGAGCAGTACTTC. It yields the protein CASSFNRASSYEQYF.

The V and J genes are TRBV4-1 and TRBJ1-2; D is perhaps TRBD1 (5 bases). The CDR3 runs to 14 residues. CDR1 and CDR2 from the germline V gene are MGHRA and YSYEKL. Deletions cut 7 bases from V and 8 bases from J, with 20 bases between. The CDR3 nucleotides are TGCGCCAGCACGTATACGGGGGGGGTGCGAGGCTACACCTTC. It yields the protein CASTYTGGVRGYTF.

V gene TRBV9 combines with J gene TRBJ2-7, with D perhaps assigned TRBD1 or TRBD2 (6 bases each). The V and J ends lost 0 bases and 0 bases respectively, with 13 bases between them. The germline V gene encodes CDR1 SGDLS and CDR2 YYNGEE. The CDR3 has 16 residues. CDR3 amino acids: CASSVGEGGLSYEQYF. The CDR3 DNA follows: TGTGCCAGCAGCGTAGGCGAGGGGGGCCTCTCCTACGAGCAGTACTTC.

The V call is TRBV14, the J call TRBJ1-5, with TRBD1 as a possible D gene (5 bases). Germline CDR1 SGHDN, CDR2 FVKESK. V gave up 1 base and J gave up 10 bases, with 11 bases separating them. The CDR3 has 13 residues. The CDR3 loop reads CASSQASGGPQHF. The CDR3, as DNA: TGTGCCAGCAGCCAAGCGTCCGGGGGACCCCAGCATTTT.

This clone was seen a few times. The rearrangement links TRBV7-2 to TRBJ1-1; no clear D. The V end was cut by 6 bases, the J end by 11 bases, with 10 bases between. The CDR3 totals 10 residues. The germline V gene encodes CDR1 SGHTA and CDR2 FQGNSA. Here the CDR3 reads CASRYTWAFF. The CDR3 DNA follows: TGTGCCAGCAGGTATACTTGGGCTTTCTTT.

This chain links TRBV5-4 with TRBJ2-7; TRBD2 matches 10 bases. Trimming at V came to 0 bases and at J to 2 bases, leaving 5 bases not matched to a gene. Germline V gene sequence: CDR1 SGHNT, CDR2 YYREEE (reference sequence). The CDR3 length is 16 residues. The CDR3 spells CASSLVDSGGPYEQYF. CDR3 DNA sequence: TGTGCCAGCAGCTTGGTCGATAGCGGGGGGCCCTACGAGCAGTACTTC. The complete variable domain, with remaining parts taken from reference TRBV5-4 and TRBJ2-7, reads ETGVTQSPTHLIKTRGQQVTLRCSSQSGHNTVSWYQQALGQGPQFIFQYYREEENGRGNFPPRFSGLQFPNYSSELNVNALELDDSALYLCASSLVDSGGPYEQYFGPGTRLTVT.

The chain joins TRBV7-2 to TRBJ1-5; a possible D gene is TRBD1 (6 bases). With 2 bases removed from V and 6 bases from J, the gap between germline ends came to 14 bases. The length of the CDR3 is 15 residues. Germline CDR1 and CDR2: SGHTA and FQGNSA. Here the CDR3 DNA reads TGTGCCAGCAGCTTATTCGGAACAGGGAGTCAGCCCCAGCATTTT. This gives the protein CASSLFGTGSQPQHF.

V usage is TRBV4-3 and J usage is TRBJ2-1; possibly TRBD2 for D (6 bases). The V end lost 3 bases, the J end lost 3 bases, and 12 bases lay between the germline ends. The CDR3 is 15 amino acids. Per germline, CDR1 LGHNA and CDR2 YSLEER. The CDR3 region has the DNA TGCGCCAGCAGCCATTGGAGGGAGAACTACAATGAGCAGTTCTTC. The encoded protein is CASSHWRENYNEQFF.